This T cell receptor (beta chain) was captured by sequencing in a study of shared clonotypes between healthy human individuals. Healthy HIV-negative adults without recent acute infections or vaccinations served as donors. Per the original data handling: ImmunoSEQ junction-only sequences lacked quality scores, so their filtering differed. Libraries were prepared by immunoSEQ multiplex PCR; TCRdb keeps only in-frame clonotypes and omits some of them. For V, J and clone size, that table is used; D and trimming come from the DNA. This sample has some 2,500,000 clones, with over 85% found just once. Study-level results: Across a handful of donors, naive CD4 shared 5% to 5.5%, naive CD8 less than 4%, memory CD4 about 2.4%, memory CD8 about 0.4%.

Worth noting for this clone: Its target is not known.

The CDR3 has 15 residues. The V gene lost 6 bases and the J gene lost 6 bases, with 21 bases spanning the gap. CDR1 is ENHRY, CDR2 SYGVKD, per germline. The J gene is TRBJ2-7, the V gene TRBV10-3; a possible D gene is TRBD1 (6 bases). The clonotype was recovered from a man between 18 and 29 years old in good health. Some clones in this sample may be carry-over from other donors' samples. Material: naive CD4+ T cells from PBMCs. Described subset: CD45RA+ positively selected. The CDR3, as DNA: TGTGCCATCAGGGTACAGGGTGAAGGGGTGGTCGAGCAGTACTTC. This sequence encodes CAIRVQGEGVVEQYF.